This T cell receptor (beta chain) was observed in a study of molecular identifiers for immune sequencing clone quantification. Study background: RNA from roughly 20,000 or 100,000 naive CD8 cells was split five ways in replicates, with four sequenced.

This CDR3 has 13 residues. V lost 5 bases, J lost 8 bases, and 13 bases lay in between. Germline V gives CDR1 MDHEN, CDR2 SYDVKM. Sorted naive CD8 T cells were those defined as CD8+CD4-CCR7+CD45RA+. A single record per CDR3 protein comes from TCRdb applying MiXCR to the PCR reads. The top ten clones hold more than 6.5% of a sample with about 35,000 distinct CDR3 sequences, around 20% of them seen once. Study results and limitations: More than 98% of effector molecules, versus under 1% of naive-cell molecules, belonged to clones above 20 RNA copies.

Only a few counts were recorded for this clonotype. Its matching antigen is unknown. V gene TRBV28 combines with J gene TRBJ2-1, with a tentative D call TRBD2 (6 bases). This receptor was obtained from a human donor in good health. Some libraries in this study had Jurkat cell RNA spiked in. Sequenced input: naive CD8+ T cells from blood, with Jurkat cell RNA spiked in. Subset reported: FACS-sorted CD8+CD4-CCR7+CD45RA+ naive T cells. The CDR3 DNA reads TGTGCCAGCAGTCTGGGGGGATTAGATGAGCAGTTCTTC. As protein: CASSLGGLDEQFF.